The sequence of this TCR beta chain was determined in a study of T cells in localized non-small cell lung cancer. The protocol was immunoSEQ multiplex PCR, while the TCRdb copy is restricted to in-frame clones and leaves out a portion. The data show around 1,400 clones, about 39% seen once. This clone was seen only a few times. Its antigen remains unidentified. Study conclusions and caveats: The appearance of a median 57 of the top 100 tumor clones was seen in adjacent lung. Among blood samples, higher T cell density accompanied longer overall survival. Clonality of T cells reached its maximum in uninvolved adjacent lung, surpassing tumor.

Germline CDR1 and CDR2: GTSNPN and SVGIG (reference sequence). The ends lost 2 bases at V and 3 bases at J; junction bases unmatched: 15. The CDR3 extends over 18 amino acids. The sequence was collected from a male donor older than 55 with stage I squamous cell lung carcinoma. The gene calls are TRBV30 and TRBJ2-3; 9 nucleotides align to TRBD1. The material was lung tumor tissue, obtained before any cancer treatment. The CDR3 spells CAWSTGGPGGMGTDTQYF. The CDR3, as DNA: TGTGCCTGGAGTACAGGGGGCCCAGGAGGGATGGGGACAGATACGCAGTATTTT.